The rows below give T cell receptor beta chains drawn from one sample of a study of neurological immune-mediated disorders. MiXCR, run by TCRdb on the 5' RACE reads, gives a single entry per CDR3 protein. The sample yields 50,000 or so distinct CDR3 sequences, about 3.7% seen once. Sequenced sample: PBMCs. These receptors all stem from a woman aged 55-70 years with multiple sclerosis. CDR3s include the opening cysteine and the closing phenylalanine or tryptophan. The D gene is left open where the match is weak. Not all rows give a size; the values are once, few, many and, for expanded clones, a class.

size: .
D: TRBD2
V: TRBV7-2
J: TRBJ2-5
DNA: TGTGCCAGCAGCTCACAGAGCGGGGGGGCCCTTGGGACCCAGTACTTC
CDR3: CASSSQSGGALGTQYF

size: many
D: .
V: TRBV6-2/TRBV6-3
J: TRBJ2-6
DNA: TGTGCCAGCAGCCACAGCTCTGGGGCCAACGTCCTGACTTTC
CDR3: CASSHSSGANVLTF

size: few
D: TRBD2
V: TRBV4-1
J: TRBJ2-1
DNA: TGCGCCAGCAGCCAATACCCCTCGGGACTAGCGGGAGGGAATGAGCAGTTCTTC
CDR3: CASSQYPSGLAGGNEQFF

size: many
D: .
V: TRBV2
J: TRBJ2-7
DNA: TGTGCCAGCAGAGAGGCGACAGCAAACTACGAGCAGTACTTC
CDR3: CASREATANYEQYF

size: many
D: .
V: TRBV7-2
J: TRBJ2-1
DNA: TGTGCCAGCAGCCTCCCCCCCTCGTGGGGTTTCAATGAGCAGTTCTTC
CDR3: CASSLPPSWGFNEQFF

size: many
D: .
V: TRBV6-2/TRBV6-3
J: TRBJ2-7
DNA: TGTGCCAGCAGTTACCACGGGGGGCGAACCTACGAGCAGTACTTC
CDR3: CASSYHGGRTYEQYF

size: many
D: TRBD1
V: TRBV7-8
J: TRBJ1-2
DNA: TGTGCCAGCAGCCCCGACAGGGCCGGCTACACCTTC
CDR3: CASSPDRAGYTF

size: many
D: .
V: TRBV5-1
J: TRBJ2-1
DNA: TGCGCCAGCACGGGGGATCGAGGATATTACAATGAGCAGTTCTTC
CDR3: CASTGDRGYYNEQFF

size: many
D: .
V: TRBV12-3/TRBV12-4
J: TRBJ1-5
DNA: TGTGCCAGCAGTTTTCGGCTCTCCCAGCCCCAGCATTTT
CDR3: CASSFRLSQPQHF

size: many
D: .
V: TRBV28
J: TRBJ1-5
DNA: TGTGCCACCGCCCGGGACAACGGCGCGCAGCCCCAGCATTTT
CDR3: CATARDNGAQPQHF

size: many
D: TRBD1
V: TRBV9
J: TRBJ2-5
DNA: TGTGCCAGCAGCGAGACAGGGGACGGTGAGACCCAGTACTTC
CDR3: CASSETGDGETQYF

size: medium-sized
D: TRBD2
V: TRBV5-1
J: TRBJ2-1
DNA: TGCGCCAGCAGCTTACCGCCGGGACTAGCGGTTAACAATGAGCAGTTCTTC
CDR3: CASSLPPGLAVNNEQFF

size: many
D: TRBD1
V: TRBV5-1
J: TRBJ1-1
DNA: TGCGCCAGCAGCCTCGGGACAGTAGGACCGAACACTGAAGCTTTCTTT
CDR3: CASSLGTVGPNTEAFF

size: many
D: .
V: TRBV5-6
J: TRBJ2-7
DNA: TGTGCCAGCAGCTTCGGTAGGGGCGGCTACGAGCAGTACTTC
CDR3: CASSFGRGGYEQYF

size: few
D: .
V: TRBV5-1
J: TRBJ1-1
DNA: TGCGCCAGCAGCTTAGAATTGAACACTGAAGCTTTCTTT
CDR3: CASSLELNTEAFF

size: many
D: TRBD2
V: TRBV20-1
J: TRBJ2-7
DNA: TGCAGTGCTAGCGGATATGGCGGGAGTCGTGACGAGCAGTACTTC
CDR3: CSASGYGGSRDEQYF

size: many
D: .
V: TRBV5-1
J: TRBJ1-1
DNA: TGCGCCAGCAGCCCGGGGGCTCCGAACACTGAAGCTTTCTTT
CDR3: CASSPGAPNTEAFF

size: many
D: TRBD2
V: TRBV5-1
J: TRBJ2-1
DNA: TGCGCCAGCAGCGCCCGGACTAGCCGCGACAATGAGCAGTTCTTC
CDR3: CASSARTSRDNEQFF

size: many
D: .
V: TRBV9
J: TRBJ2-7
DNA: TGTGCCAGCAGCGCCCAACTATGGGACAAAGTCTACGAGCAGTACTTC
CDR3: CASSAQLWDKVYEQYF

size: many
D: .
V: TRBV12-3/TRBV12-4
J: TRBJ2-7
DNA: TGTGCCAGCAGTTTTGTGGCTGCCAGCTCCTACGAGCAGTACTTC
CDR3: CASSFVAASSYEQYF

size: many
D: .
V: TRBV12-3/TRBV12-4
J: TRBJ1-1
DNA: TGTGCCAGCAGTCAACTCCCGGGACGGAGGAAGAACACTGAAGCTTTCTTT
CDR3: CASSQLPGRRKNTEAFF

size: many
D: TRBD2
V: TRBV4-1
J: TRBJ2-5
DNA: TGCGCCAGCAGCCGTAACCCCGGGACTAGCGGGAGGGAGACCCAGTACTTC
CDR3: CASSRNPGTSGRETQYF

size: many
D: .
V: TRBV4-3
J: TRBJ1-3
DNA: TGCGCCAGCAGCCAAGAGATACAGACTTCTGGAAACACCATATATTTT
CDR3: CASSQEIQTSGNTIYF

size: many
D: .
V: TRBV4-1
J: TRBJ1-4
DNA: TGCGCCAGCAGCCAAGCAGGGTACGATGAAAAACTGTTTTTT
CDR3: CASSQAGYDEKLFF

size: .
D: .
V: TRBV3-1
J: TRBJ2-2
DNA: TGTGCCAGCAGCCCCCTGCCCACCGGGGAGCTGTTTTTT
CDR3: CASSPLPTGELFF

size: many
D: .
V: TRBV9
J: TRBJ2-6
DNA: TGTGCCAGCAGCCCGCGAGGGGATTCAGGGGCCAACGTCCTGACTTTC
CDR3: CASSPRGDSGANVLTF